Presented here are 28 T cell receptor beta chains from one specimen sequenced in a study of T cell responses to AZD1222 COVID-19 vaccine. This table comes from immunoSEQ multiplex PCR, and its TCRdb copy is limited to in-frame clones, with some not included. The table has about 140,000 clones, more than 85% seen once. Source: peripheral blood, taken on day 0 of AZD1222 vaccination. Every receptor here comes from an adult in good health.

V usage is TRBV27 and J usage is TRBJ1-2; D is uncertain. The V gene's germline CDR1 is MNHEY and CDR2 SMNVEV (reference sequence). With 5 bases removed from V and 14 bases from J, the gap between germline ends came to 12 bases. The CDR3 runs 10 residues. The CDR3 loop reads CASSIPGKTF. The CDR3 DNA sequence: TGTGCCAGCAGTATCCCCGGGAAGACCTTC.

In the case of this clone: Other DNA sequences from this sample encode an identical CDR3 as well. J is TRBJ1-5 and V is TRBV18, with TRBD1 as a possible D gene (5 bases). V was clipped by 1 base and J by 1 base, with 5 bases between them. Germline CDR1 reads KGHSH; CDR2 reads LQKENI. The CDR3 length is 14 residues. DNA for the CDR3: TGTGCCAGCTCACCACAGGGGAGCAATCAGCCCCAGCATTTT. It yields the protein CASSPQGSNQPQHF. Complete variable domain (other parts from reference TRBV18 and TRBJ1-5): NAGVMQNPRHLVRRRGQEARLRCSPMKGHSHVYWYRQLPEEGLKFMVYLQKENIIDESGMPKERFSAEFPKEGPSILRIQQVVRGDSAAYFCASSPQGSNQPQHFGDGTRLSIL.

This chain uses TRBV6-5 with TRBJ1-2; TRBD1 agrees at 8 bases. Germline lookup yields CDR1 MNHEY and CDR2 SVGAGI. After removal of 10 bases from V and 3 bases from J, the junction contained 7 bases not matched to a gene. This CDR3 has 13 amino acids. The CDR3 spells CAIRTGLYYGYTF. The CDR3 bases are TGTGCCATCAGGACAGGGCTATACTATGGCTACACCTTC.

The chain is built from TRBV9 and TRBJ2-2; unclear D gene. Trimming shortened V by 6 bases and J by 1 base, and 10 bases separated the two germline ends. CDR1 SGDLS and CDR2 YYNGEE come from the germline V gene. This CDR3 spans 14 amino acids. The CDR3 here is CASTGHLNTGELFF. CDR3 DNA: TGTGCCAGCACGGGTCACTTGAACACCGGGGAGCTGTTTTTT.

This clone was seen once. The chain links TRBV29-1 to TRBJ2-3, with D maybe TRBD2 (5 bases). With 4 bases removed from V and 6 bases from J, the gap between germline ends came to 20 bases. The germline V gene has CDR1 SQVTM and CDR2 ANQGSEA. There are 15 residues in the CDR3. CDR3 sequence reads: CSVANDPGRADTQYF. The CDR3 DNA is TGCAGCGTTGCTAACGACCCGGGAAGGGCGGATACGCAGTATTTT.

The CDR3 nucleotides are TGTGCCAGCAGTTTACCCGGTAGCAATCAGCCCCAGCATTTT. Protein: CASSLPGSNQPQHF. The chain links TRBV27 to TRBJ1-5; D call uncertain. The CDR3 is made up of 14 amino acids. Trimming took 2 bases from V and 0 from J, leaving 5 bases between them. The germline V gene has CDR1 MNHEY and CDR2 SMNVEV (reference sequence).

The rearrangement joins TRBV18 to TRBJ1-1; D is unclear. V shed 3 bases and J shed 0 bases, with 8 bases lying between them. This CDR3 has 14 amino acids. Per germline, CDR1 KGHSH and CDR2 LQKENI. The CDR3 DNA reads as TGTGCCAGCTCACCTCTTACACTGAACACTGAAGCTTTCTTT. Its translation: CASSPLTLNTEAFF.

The V gene is TRBV29-1, the J gene TRBJ1-2; no clear D gene. The CDR3 extends over 13 amino acids. V was clipped by 4 bases and J by 4 bases, with 13 bases between them. Germline loops: CDR1 SQVTM, CDR2 ANQGSEA. The CDR3 protein is CSVVPRLSYGYTF. The DNA for the CDR3 is TGCAGCGTTGTCCCACGCCTAAGCTATGGCTACACCTTC.

The gene calls are TRBV28 and TRBJ1-4; D is uncertain. The CDR3 has 13 amino acids. Trimming left V 6 bases short and J 4 bases short, with 9 bases between. Germline CDR1 is MDHEN and CDR2 is SYDVKM. CDR3 DNA sequence: TGTGCCAGCAGGGGCGCACTTAATGAAAAACTGTTTTTT. As protein: CASRGALNEKLFF.

The chain couples TRBV5-4 to TRBJ2-4; D remains ambiguous. The germline V gene has CDR1 SGHNT and CDR2 YYREEE (reference sequence). The length of the CDR3 is 14 residues. V gave up 1 base and J gave up 2 bases, with 7 bases separating them. The CDR3 reads CASSLIRTKNIQYF. The CDR3 DNA is TGTGCCAGCAGCTTGATCCGAACCAAAAACATTCAGTACTTC.

The rearrangement uses TRBV29-1 and TRBJ2-1, with 9 bases matching TRBD1. V trimming: 7 bases; J trimming: 7 bases; junction bases outside the gene matches: 14. CDR1 SQVTM and CDR2 ANQGSEA come from the germline V gene. There are 15 residues in the CDR3. CDR3 sequence (DNA): TGCAGCGCTCCCACGGACAGGGGTCTAGGGAATGAGCAGTTCTTC. It codes for CSAPTDRGLGNEQFF.

This chain connects TRBV6-5 to TRBJ2-3, with TRBD2 matching 7 bases. With 10 bases clipped from V and 8 bases from J, the junction kept 9 bases outside the gene matches. Germline loops: CDR1 MNHEY, CDR2 SVGAGI. The CDR3 loop spans 12 amino acids. CDR3 coding DNA: TGTGCCACCTCCTTCCCGGGGGGTACGCAGTATTTT. This codes for CATSFPGGTQYF.

The chain uses TRBV18 and TRBJ2-1; unclear D gene. The CDR3 has 13 amino acids. Deletions cut 2 bases from V and 4 bases from J, with 6 bases between. Germline CDR1 and CDR2: KGHSH and LQKENI. CDR3 nucleotides: TGTGCCAGCTCACCAGTACCTTACAATGAGCAGTTCTTC. As protein: CASSPVPYNEQFF.

V is TRBV11-2 and J is TRBJ1-5, with TRBD1 matching over 8 bases. Germline lookup yields CDR1 SGHAT and CDR2 FQNNGV. The CDR3 has 14 residues. Germline trimming cut 1 base from V and 8 bases from J; bases unmatched to any gene: 4. The CDR3 here is CASSLAPTGEPQHF. The CDR3 DNA reads as TGTGCCAGCAGCTTAGCCCCGACAGGGGAGCCCCAGCATTTT.

The sample holds one count of this clone. The chain recombines TRBV27 with TRBJ2-7, with D possibly TRBD2 on 5 matching bases. Germline V gives CDR1 MNHEY, CDR2 SMNVEV (reference sequence). The CDR3 extends over 14 amino acids. V lost 9 bases and J lost 3, with 18 bases in between. DNA of the CDR3: TGTGCCAGTACACCGATAGTCGGGGTCTACGAGCAGTACTTC. Its protein is CASTPIVGVYEQYF.

This clone was detected only once. The sample holds other DNA sequences that translate to the same CDR3. The chain recombines TRBV29-1 with TRBJ2-7; D possibly corresponds to TRBD2 (5 bases). Germline CDR1 SQVTM, CDR2 ANQGSEA. V gave up 7 bases and J gave up 7 bases, with 20 bases separating them. The CDR3 is 13 amino acids. CDR3 region: CSAITADLPEQYF. The CDR3 region has the DNA TGCAGCGCTATTACAGCGGACTTACCAGAGCAGTACTTC.

This chain connects TRBV7-2 to TRBJ1-2; tentatively, D is TRBD1 (5 bases). This CDR3 is 15 amino acids long. The V gene lost 5 bases and the J gene lost 0 bases, with 13 bases spanning the gap. The V gene's germline CDR1 is SGHTA and CDR2 FQGNSA. In DNA form, the CDR3 reads TGTGCCAGCAGCCTGGCGGGGGAAGCTAACTATGGCTACACCTTC. Its protein is CASSLAGEANYGYTF.

The rearrangement joins TRBV4-3 to TRBJ2-2, with D perhaps TRBD1 or TRBD2 (6 bases each). The CDR3 is 14 residues long. Germline lookup yields CDR1 LGHNA and CDR2 YSLEER. V lost 10 bases to trimming and J lost 3 bases, with 15 bases between them. The CDR3 loop is CATGGQGHTGELFF. For the CDR3, the DNA is TGCGCCACTGGAGGGCAGGGGCACACCGGGGAGCTGTTTTTT.

The chain uses TRBV28 and TRBJ2-1; 13 bases align to TRBD2. CDR3 length: 20 amino acids. V lost 3 bases and J lost 0; bases outside the gene matches: 11. CDR1 is MDHEN, CDR2 SYDVKM, per germline. The CDR3 DNA reads TGTGCCAGCAGTTTTCCTTTTGGGACTAGCGGGAAATACTCCTACAATGAGCAGTTCTTC. This translates into CASSFPFGTSGKYSYNEQFF. The variable domain in full, completed from reference TRBV28 and TRBJ2-1, reads DVKVTQSSRYLVKRTGEKVFLECVQDMDHENMFWYRQDPGLGLRLIYFSYDVKMKEKGDIPEGYSVSREKKERFSLILESASTNQTSMYLCASSFPFGTSGKYSYNEQFFGPGTRLTVL.

The rearrangement joins TRBV5-1 to TRBJ1-5, with a weak D call TRBD1 (6 bases). The CDR3 extends over 14 amino acids. V was shortened by 0 bases and J by 6 bases, with 10 bases between the two germline ends. The germline V gene encodes CDR1 SGHRS and CDR2 YFSETQ. CDR3 nucleotides: TGCGCCAGCAGCTTGGAACAGGGACGTCAGCCCCAGCATTTT. This translates into CASSLEQGRQPQHF.

In this sample, this clone turned up a few times. The chain employs TRBV19 and TRBJ1-5, with a possible D match to TRBD1 (5 bases). The CDR3 spans 15 residues. Germline assignment: CDR1 LNHDA and CDR2 SQIVND (reference sequence). The V gene lost 11 bases and the J gene lost 7 bases, with 24 bases spanning the gap. The CDR3 bases are TGTGCCCACCGGGGGGGGATCCGGCCCCTCCAGCCCCAGCATTTT. Translating gives CAHRGGIRPLQPQHF.

The chain couples TRBV5-6 to TRBJ1-1, with 10 bases identical to TRBD1. Germline V gene data show CDR1 as SGHDT and CDR2 as YYEEEE. The CDR3 has 17 residues. Trimming removed 2 bases from V and 0 bases from J; junction bases left unmatched: 7. CDR3 bases: TGTGCCAGCAGCTTTAGGGGGACAGGGGATTTGAACACTGAAGCTTTCTTT. Its translation: CASSFRGTGDLNTEAFF. Based on the CDR3 plus reference TRBV5-6 and TRBJ1-1, the full variable domain is DAGVTQSPTHLIKTRGQQVTLRCSPKSGHDTVSWYQQALGQGPQFIFQYYEEEERQRGNFPDRFSGHQFPNYSSELNVNALLLGDSALYLCASSFRGTGDLNTEAFFGQGTRLTVV.

The chain is built from TRBV18 and TRBJ2-5; the match to TRBD2 covers 10 bases. The CDR3 has 17 amino acids. Germline CDR1 reads KGHSH; CDR2 reads LQKENI. With V trimmed by 6 bases and J by 5 bases, 15 bases remained unmatched. This CDR3 reads CASSPYVAGGGGETQYF. The CDR3 DNA is TGTGCCAGCTCGCCCTACGTAGCGGGAGGAGGAGGGGAGACCCAGTACTTC.

V gene TRBV5-1 combines with J gene TRBJ2-2; tentative D call: TRBD1 (5 bases). The CDR3 is 15 residues long. V lost 0 bases, J lost 4 bases, and 10 bases lay in between. Per germline, CDR1 SGHRS and CDR2 YFSETQ. DNA for the CDR3: TGCGCCAGCAGCTTGGTTGTGGGGCCCACCGGGGAGCTGTTTTTT. It is translated as CASSLVVGPTGELFF.

The rearrangement joins TRBV30 to TRBJ1-6; a weak D match, TRBD1 (5 bases). Deletions cut 7 bases from V and 4 bases from J, with 11 bases between. This CDR3 comprises 13 residues. The V gene's germline CDR1 is GTSNPN and CDR2 SVGIG (reference sequence). In nucleotides, the CDR3 is TGTGCCTCTGGGGGAGTTTATAATTCACCCCTCCACTTT. It translates to CASGGVYNSPLHF. Looking up the rest from reference TRBV30 and TRBJ1-6 gives the full variable domain: SQTIHQWPATLVQPVGSPLSLECTVEGTSNPNLYWYRQAAGRGLQLLFYSVGIGQISSEVPQNLSASRPQDRQFILSSKKLLLSDSGFYLCASGGVYNSPLHFGNGTRLTVT.

The rearrangement joins TRBV6-5 to TRBJ1-5; D gene uncertain. V shed 5 bases and J shed 5 bases, with 16 bases lying between them. This CDR3 has 15 residues. Germline V CDR1 and CDR2: MNHEY, SVGAGI. Written as DNA, the CDR3 is TGTGCCAGCAGTAAGGGCCTCGGGATCGATCAGCCCCAGCATTTT. Residues: CASSKGLGIDQPQHF.

The gene calls are TRBV18 and TRBJ2-2, with a weak D call TRBD2 (6 bases). This CDR3 comprises 16 residues. The germline CDR1 and CDR2 sequences are KGHSH and LQKENI. Trimming cost V 2 bases and J 0 bases, with 10 bases left between them. The CDR3 DNA reads TGTGCCAGCTCACCATCGGAGGGCGCGAACACCGGGGAGCTGTTTTTT. This codes for CASSPSEGANTGELFF.

This clone was recorded only once. V and J are TRBV7-8 and TRBJ1-3, with 7 bases matching TRBD1. Germline trimming cut 5 bases from V and 0 bases from J; bases unmatched to any gene: 10. Germline CDR1 is SGHVS and CDR2 is FQNEAQ. CDR3 length equals 17 residues. The CDR3 spells CASSPLISGGSGNTIYF. As DNA, the CDR3 is TGTGCCAGCAGCCCCCTTATATCAGGGGGCTCTGGAAACACCATATATTTT.